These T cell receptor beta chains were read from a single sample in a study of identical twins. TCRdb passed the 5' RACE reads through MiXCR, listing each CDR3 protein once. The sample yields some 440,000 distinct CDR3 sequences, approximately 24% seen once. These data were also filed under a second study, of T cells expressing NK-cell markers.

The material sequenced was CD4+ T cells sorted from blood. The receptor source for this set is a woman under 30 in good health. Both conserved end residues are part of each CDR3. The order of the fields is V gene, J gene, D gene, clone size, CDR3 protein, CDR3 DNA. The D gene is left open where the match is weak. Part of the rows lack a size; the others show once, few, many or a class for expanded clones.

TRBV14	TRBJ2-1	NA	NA	CASSSLENPHNEQFF	TGTGCCAGCAGCTCTTTGGAGAACCCCCACAATGAGCAGTTCTTC
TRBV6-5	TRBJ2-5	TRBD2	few	CASSWRGALQETQYF	TGTGCCAGCAGTTGGCGGGGGGCCCTCCAAGAGACCCAGTACTTC
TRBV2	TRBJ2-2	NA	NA	CASGGTAAGELFF	TGTGCCAGCGGGGGGACAGCGGCGGGGGAGCTGTTTTTT
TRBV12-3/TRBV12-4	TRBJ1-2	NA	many	CASSPGARGYTF	TGTGCCAGCAGCCCAGGGGCGAGGGGCTACACCTTC
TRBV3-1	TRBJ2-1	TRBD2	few	CASRRLAGGGEQFF	TGTGCCAGCAGACGACTAGCGGGGGGCGGTGAGCAGTTCTTC
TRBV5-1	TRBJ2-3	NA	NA	CASSLLARGSTDTQYF	TGCGCCAGCAGCCTCCTAGCGCGGGGTAGCACAGATACGCAGTATTTT
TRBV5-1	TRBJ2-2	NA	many	CASGVNAELELFF	TGCGCCAGCGGGGTAAATGCGGAACTGGAGCTGTTTTTT
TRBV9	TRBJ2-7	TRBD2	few	CASSVSPGGREYEQYF	TGTGCCAGCAGCGTATCCCCGGGGGGGAGGGAGTACGAGCAGTACTTC
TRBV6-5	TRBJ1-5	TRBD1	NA	CASSSSTGLYSSNQPQHF	TGTGCCAGCAGTTCCTCGACAGGGCTATACTCCAGCAATCAGCCCCAGCATTTT
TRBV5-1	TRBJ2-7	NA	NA	CASSRSGAGPYEQYF	TGCGCCAGCAGCCGGTCTGGGGCGGGTCCCTACGAGCAGTACTTC
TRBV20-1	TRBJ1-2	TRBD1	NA	CSARNSRTGVATTF	TGCAGTGCTAGAAACTCGCGGACAGGGGTTGCTACCACCTTC
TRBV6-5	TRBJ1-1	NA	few	CASTLWDGTEAFF	TGTGCCAGCACGTTGTGGGATGGCACTGAAGCTTTCTTT
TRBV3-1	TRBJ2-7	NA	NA	CASSHGRAEQYF	TGTGCCAGCAGCCATGGCAGGGCCGAGCAGTACTTC
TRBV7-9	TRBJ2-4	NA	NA	CASSLESSIQYF	TGTGCCAGCAGCTTAGAGAGCTCCATTCAGTACTTC
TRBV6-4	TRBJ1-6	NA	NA	CASRGGNNSPLHF	TGTGCCAGCAGGGGAGGGAATAATTCACCCCTCCACTTT
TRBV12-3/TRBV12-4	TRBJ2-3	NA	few	CASSFILGTHPGTQYF	TGTGCCAGCAGTTTTATCTTGGGGACTCACCCAGGCACGCAGTATTTT
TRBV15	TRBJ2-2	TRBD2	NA	CATSSGRTNTGELFF	TGTGCCACCAGCAGCGGGAGGACAAACACCGGGGAGCTGTTTTTT
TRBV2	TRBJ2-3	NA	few	CASSPRGALTDTQYF	TGTGCCAGCAGTCCTCGCGGGGCGTTGACAGATACGCAGTATTTT
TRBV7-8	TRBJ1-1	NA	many	CASSFRTNTEAFF	TGTGCCAGCAGCTTTCGCACAAACACTGAAGCTTTCTTT
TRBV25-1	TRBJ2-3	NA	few	CASSVRGLADTQYF	TGTGCCAGCAGTGTCCGGGGCCTCGCAGATACGCAGTATTTT
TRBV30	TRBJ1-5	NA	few	CAWSTVHSNQPQHF	TGTGCCTGGAGTACAGTCCATAGCAATCAGCCCCAGCATTTT
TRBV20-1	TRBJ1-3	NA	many	CSAELGGNTIYF	TGCAGTGCCGAACTTGGGGGAAACACCATATATTTT
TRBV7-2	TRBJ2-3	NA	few	CASSLAGQGSDTQYF	TGTGCCAGCAGCTTAGCGGGGCAAGGATCAGATACGCAGTATTTT
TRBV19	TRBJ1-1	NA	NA	CASSRETLTIFNTEAFF	TGTGCCAGTAGTAGGGAAACGTTAACGATATTTAACACTGAAGCTTTCTTT
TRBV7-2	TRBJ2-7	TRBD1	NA	CASSSHRDRDSYEQYF	TGTGCCAGCAGCTCCCACCGGGACAGAGATTCCTACGAGCAGTACTTC
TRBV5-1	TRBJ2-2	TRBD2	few	CASSARASGGPNTGELFF	TGCGCCAGCAGCGCCCGGGCTAGCGGGGGGCCGAACACCGGGGAGCTGTTTTTT
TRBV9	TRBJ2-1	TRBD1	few	CASSLKGTGLLNEQFF	TGTGCCAGCAGCTTGAAAGGGACAGGGTTATTGAATGAGCAGTTCTTC
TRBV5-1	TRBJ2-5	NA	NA	CASAPQGLQETQYF	TGCGCCAGCGCCCCACAGGGCTTACAAGAGACCCAGTACTTC
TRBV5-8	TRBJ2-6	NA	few	CASSLTRTGPGGANVLTF	TGTGCCAGCAGCTTGACACGGACGGGACCGGGGGGGGCCAACGTCCTGACTTTC
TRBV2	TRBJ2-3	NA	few	CASSDGGTQYF	TGTGCCAGCAGTGACGGGGGAACGCAGTATTTT
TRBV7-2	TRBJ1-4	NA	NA	CASSPEWTVYEKLFF	TGTGCCAGCAGCCCGGAATGGACAGTGTACGAAAAACTGTTTTTT
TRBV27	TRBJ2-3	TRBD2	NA	CATLQAGGPRDTQYF	TGTGCCACCCTCCAAGCGGGGGGGCCCAGAGATACGCAGTATTTT
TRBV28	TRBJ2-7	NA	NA	CASIGSPSF	TGTGCCAGTATTGGGAGTCCGAGCTTC
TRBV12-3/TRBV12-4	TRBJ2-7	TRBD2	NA	CASSLRLAGSYEQYF	TGTGCCAGCAGTTTAAGACTAGCGGGGTCCTACGAGCAGTACTTC
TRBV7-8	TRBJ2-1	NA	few	CASRSTWASRGNEQFF	TGTGCCAGCAGATCAACCTGGGCCAGCAGGGGCAATGAGCAGTTCTTC
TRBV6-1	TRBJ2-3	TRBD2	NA	CAAGRREASTDTQYF	TGTGCCGCCGGAAGGCGGGAGGCTAGCACAGATACGCAGTATTTT
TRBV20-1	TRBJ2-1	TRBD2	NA	CSARVPGRGRASNEQFF	TGCAGTGCTAGAGTCCCCGGTCGCGGGAGGGCCAGTAATGAGCAGTTCTTC
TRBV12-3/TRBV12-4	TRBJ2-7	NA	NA	CASSLGRLYEQYF	TGTGCCAGCAGTTTAGGTAGGCTCTACGAGCAGTACTTC
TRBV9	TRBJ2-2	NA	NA	CASSVAAGDTGELFF	TGTGCCAGCAGCGTGGCTGCAGGGGACACCGGGGAGCTGTTTTTT
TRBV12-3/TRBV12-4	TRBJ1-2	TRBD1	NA	CASSIPDRVMGYTF	TGTGCCAGTAGTATCCCGGACAGGGTGATGGGCTACACCTTC
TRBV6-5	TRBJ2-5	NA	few	CASSSGTGQETQYF	TGTGCCAGCAGTTCCGGGACTGGTCAAGAGACCCAGTACTTC
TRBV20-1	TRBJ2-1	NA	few	CSARAYSSYNEQFF	TGCAGTGCTAGAGCCTACAGCTCTTACAATGAGCAGTTCTTC